This TCR beta chain appears in the sequencing data of a study of T cell responses to AZD1222 COVID-19 vaccine. General study results and limits: Only 5 or 6 individuals given AZD1222 were seropositive at baseline. White British ancestry dominated among donors, who included more females, and clonal diversity was possibly underestimated. In the spike-specific TCR repertoire, nearly half reportedly target unmutated variant regions. Receipt of two AZD1222 doses was followed by a rise in Spike-specific TCR breadth and depth.

Sequencing used immunoSEQ multiplex PCR; TCRdb keeps in-frame clones, though not all of them. This sample has some 180,000 clones, with approximately 94% found just once. V lost 3 bases and J lost 0, with 9 bases in between. Per germline, CDR1 LNHDA and CDR2 SQIVND (reference sequence). The CDR3 is 15 residues long. This clone was observed a few times. No antigen is known for it. The clonotype originates from an adult who received the AZD1222 COVID-19 vaccine. The V gene is TRBV19, the J gene TRBJ1-3; no reliable D call. The sample here was peripheral blood, taken 28 days after the second AZD1222 dose. CDR3: CASSIGIGSGNTIYF. The DNA of the CDR3 is TGTGCCAGTAGTATTGGGATCGGCTCTGGAAACACCATATATTTT.